What follows are 4 T cell receptor beta chains derived from one specimen sequenced in a study of T cell changes during pregnancy in multiple sclerosis. Clones were read by immunoSEQ multiplex PCR, and TCRdb kept only the in-frame ones, dropping some. The sample lists around 100,000 clones, about 90% occurring once. Sample: peripheral blood, taken in the second trimester of pregnancy. These receptors all come from a female donor with multiple sclerosis, enrolled in a pregnancy study.

The chain employs TRBV29-1 and TRBJ2-1; D is perhaps TRBD1 (7 bases). The CDR3 length is 13 residues. The V end lost 6 bases, the J end lost 4 bases, and 13 bases lay between the germline ends. Germline CDR1 reads SQVTM; CDR2 reads ANQGSEA. The DNA for the CDR3 is TGCAGCGTGGGCAGGGGGGTATACAATGAGCAGTTCTTC. Translated, it gives CSVGRGVYNEQFF.

This chain connects TRBV6-5 to TRBJ2-1, with 7 nucleotides matching TRBD2. With 5 bases clipped from V and 5 bases from J, the junction kept 9 bases outside the gene matches. The CDR3 is 15 amino acids. Germline V gene sequence: CDR1 MNHEY, CDR2 SVGAGI. The CDR3 spells CASSQVAGPNNEQFF. The CDR3 DNA sequence: TGTGCCAGCAGTCAAGTAGCGGGCCCCAACAATGAGCAGTTCTTC.

The chain couples TRBV29-1 to TRBJ1-2; D unresolved. CDR3 size: 12 residues. Trimming removed 7 bases at V and 8 bases at J, with 17 bases between. Germline CDR1 is SQVTM and CDR2 is ANQGSEA. CDR3: CSAPLSPWGYTF. DNA for the CDR3: TGCAGCGCTCCCCTTAGCCCCTGGGGCTACACCTTC.

The CDR3 DNA follows: TGTGCCAGCGGGGGGAGGATCTCGGGCACAGATACGCAGTATTTT. This codes for CASGGRISGTDTQYF. The V and J genes are TRBV2 and TRBJ2-3, with D possibly matching TRBD2 (6 bases). The CDR3 sequence is 15 residues long. Germline assignment: CDR1 SNHLY and CDR2 FYNNEI. Trimming cost V 8 bases and J 1 base, with 16 bases left between them.